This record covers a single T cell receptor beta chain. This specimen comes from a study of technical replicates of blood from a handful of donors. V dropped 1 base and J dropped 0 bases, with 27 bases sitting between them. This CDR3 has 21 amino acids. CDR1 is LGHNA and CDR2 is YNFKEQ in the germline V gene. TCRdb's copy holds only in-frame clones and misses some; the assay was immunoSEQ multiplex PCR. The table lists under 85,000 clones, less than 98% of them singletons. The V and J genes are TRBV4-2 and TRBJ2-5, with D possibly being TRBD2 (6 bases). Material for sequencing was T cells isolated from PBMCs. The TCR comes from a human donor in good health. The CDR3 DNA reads TGTGCCAGCAGCCAAGGTATCGTGGAGCTTGCGGAGGGAGGTGACCAAGAGACCCAGTACTTC. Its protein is CASSQGIVELAEGGDQETQYF.